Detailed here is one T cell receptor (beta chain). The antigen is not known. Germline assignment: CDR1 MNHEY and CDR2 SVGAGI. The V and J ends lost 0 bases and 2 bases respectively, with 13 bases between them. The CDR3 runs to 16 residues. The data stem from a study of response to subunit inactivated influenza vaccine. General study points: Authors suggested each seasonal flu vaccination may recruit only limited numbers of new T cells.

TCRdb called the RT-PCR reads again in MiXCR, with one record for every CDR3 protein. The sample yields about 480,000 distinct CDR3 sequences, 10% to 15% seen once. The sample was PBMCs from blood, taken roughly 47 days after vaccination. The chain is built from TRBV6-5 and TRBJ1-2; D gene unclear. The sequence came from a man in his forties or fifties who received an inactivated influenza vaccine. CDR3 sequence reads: CASSYSREGPNYGYTF. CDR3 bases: TGTGCCAGCAGTTACTCTAGGGAAGGGCCGAACTATGGCTACACCTTC.